This TCR beta chain was recovered during a study of blood T cell dynamics during melanoma immunotherapy. Study-level background: Metastatic melanoma patients received first-line pembrolizumab or nivolumab plus ipilimumab.

Time point noted: pre-treatment baseline. The CDR3 length is 16 residues. Germline V gene lookup returns CDR1 LNHDA and CDR2 SQIVND (reference sequence). V lost 3 bases and J lost 4, with 18 bases in between. Some clones are missing from TCRdb's copy, which holds only in-frame ones; the method was immunoSEQ multiplex PCR. This sample has 6,000 to 8,000 clones, with approximately 91% found just once. The sequence was obtained from a human donor with melanoma. The specimen was cell-free DNA from blood, collected from a patient treated with checkpoint blockade. The chain is built from TRBV19 and TRBJ2-5, with D perhaps TRBD1 or TRBD2 (6 bases each). In nucleotides, the CDR3 is TGTGCCAGTAGTATTAATAACAAAGGGGGGCGAGAGACCCAGTACTTC. Amino acids: CASSINNKGGRETQYF.